This TCR beta chain was retrieved from a study of blood T cell repertoires in COVID-19. Looking at the study overall: PBMCs, B-cell-depleted T cells, or T cells provided the cDNA or gDNA that made up the material.

As originally analysed: Estimation of nucleated cell counts relied on the amplification of reference gene primers. TCRdb's table, derived via immunoSEQ multiplex PCR, lists solely in-frame clones and lacks some. The V and J calls and clone size come from that table; D and trimming were worked out from the DNA. The data show a few hundred thousand clones, roughly 90% seen once. J was trimmed by 3 bases and V by 1 base; bases with no gene match: 13. Looked up from germline, CDR1 is SNHLY and CDR2 is FYNNEI. The CDR3 contains 18 residues. The sequenced sample consisted of peripheral blood. The sequence derives from a man aged 18 to 30 who had recovered from COVID-19. This chain uses TRBV2 with TRBJ1-1; 8 positions agree with TRBD1. The CDR3 region is CASSEGLQGVSRDTEAFF. The CDR3 DNA reads as TGTGCCAGCAGTGAAGGTTTACAGGGGGTGTCCAGGGACACTGAAGCTTTCTTT.